The present entry profiles one T cell receptor beta chain with its context. Its antigen is still unknown. Each replicate PCR on the sorted subsets used around 200 ng DNA (around 30,000 T cell genomes). This table comes from immunoSEQ multiplex PCR, and its TCRdb copy is limited to in-frame clones, with some not included. The sample includes about 2 million clones, 85% to 95% of them seen just once. This sample was taken from a study of shared clonotypes between healthy human individuals. The wider study: CD4 naive and memory got three plates each, CD8 naive two, CD8 memory one. Study findings and constraints: The study generally estimated greater richness for naive than memory subsets.

V was trimmed by 7 bases and J by 7 bases, leaving 17 bases between them. The CDR3 is 13 amino acids. Per the germline V gene, CDR1 is GTSNPN and CDR2 is SVGIG (reference sequence). The sequence derives from a man between 18 and 35 years old in good health. Sequencing was performed on naive CD4+ T cells sorted from blood. The subset here: CD45RA+ positively selected. This chain links TRBV30 with TRBJ1-3, with D possibly being TRBD1 (5 bases). This chain's CDR3 is CAYVGEFRNTIYF. CDR3 DNA: TGTGCCTACGTGGGGGAATTTCGGAACACCATATATTTT.